Detailed here is one T cell receptor beta chain. Its antigen remains unknown. This entry comes from a study of CD8+ T cells in alopecia areata. PBMCs were stained for CD3, CD4 and CD8, and CD4+ and CD8+ T cells were sorted. Following extraction, RNA underwent reverse transcription to cDNA, which served as the sequencing template. TCRdb's table, derived via immunoSEQ multiplex PCR, lists solely in-frame clones and lacks some. This sample has 150,000 or so clones, with 47% found just once. Study-wide findings and caveats: Possibly because of HLA-related factors, TCR sharing was less clear across patients than in mice.

CDR1 and CDR2 from the germline V gene are LNHDA and SQIVND (reference sequence). The V end lost 3 bases, the J end lost 2 bases, and 7 bases lay between the germline ends. There are 13 residues in the CDR3. The origin of this receptor is a human donor with alopecia areata. The genes are TRBV19 and TRBJ2-5; D uncertain. Sequenced input: CD4+ T cells sorted from blood. In DNA, the CDR3 is TGTGCCAGTAGTATGATAATTCAAGAGACCCAGTACTTC. It is translated as CASSMIIQETQYF. Full variable domain (outside the CDR3, taken from reference TRBV19 and TRBJ2-5): DGGITQSPKYLFRKEGQNVTLSCEQNLNHDAMYWYRQDPGQGLRLIYYSQIVNDFQKGDIAEGYSVSREKKESFPLTVTSAQKNPTAFYLCASSMIIQETQYFGPGTRLLVL.